The source of this TCR beta chain is a study of T cells in Graves' hyperthyroidism and ophthalmopathy. Amplified TCR beta CDR3 regions came from RNA transcripts. First-round RT-PCR targeting the TCR CDR3 was performed with the HTBI primer set. TCRdb reprocessed the multiplex PCR reads via MiXCR and lists one record per CDR3 protein. The profile shows 96,000 or so distinct CDR3 sequences, about half of them singletons. The CDR3 sequence is 15 residues long. V was pared by 6 bases and J by 5 bases, with 9 bases of the junction left unmatched. Germline CDR1 SNHLY, CDR2 FYNNEI. Source material: blood. The clonotype was recovered from a woman aged 40 to 50 with Graves' hyperthyroidism. The chain combines TRBV2 with TRBJ2-5; 10 nucleotides match TRBD1. The CDR3 sequence is CASSSRDRGGETQYF. The CDR3, as DNA: TGTGCCAGCAGCTCCCGGGACAGGGGAGGCGAGACCCAGTACTTC.